Each of the 8 T cell receptor beta chains below was sequenced from the same sample in a study of Ad26.COV2.S vaccination and SARS-CoV-2 variants. Repertoires were generated with immunoSEQ multiplex PCR, while TCRdb's copy carries only in-frame clones and drops some. The data show 150,000 to 200,000 clones, with roughly nine tenths seen just once and roughly 6% held by the top ten. The material was peripheral blood, obtained after recovery from COVID-19. These receptors were obtained from a human donor who had recovered from COVID-19.

This chain links TRBV6-5 with TRBJ1-1; the D is unclear. CDR3 length: 13 amino acids. The germline V gene encodes CDR1 MNHEY and CDR2 SVGAGI. The ends were cut back, 8 bases at V and 4 bases at J, with 14 bases in the middle. Here the CDR3 reads CASHREGPTEAFF. The CDR3 coding sequence is TGTGCCAGCCACCGGGAGGGTCCCACTGAAGCTTTCTTT.

This chain links TRBV30 with TRBJ1-5; no definite D call. The V gene lost 2 bases and the J gene lost 2 bases, with 7 bases spanning the gap. The CDR3 loop spans 13 amino acids. From germline, CDR1 is GTSNPN and CDR2 SVGIG (reference sequence). CDR3 residues: CAWSIQRNQPQHF. The CDR3 bases are TGTGCCTGGAGTATCCAGCGCAATCAGCCCCAGCATTTT.

The V and J genes are TRBV6-5 and TRBJ2-1, with a weak D call TRBD1 (6 bases). Germline V gene data show CDR1 as MNHEY and CDR2 as SVGAGI. V was shortened by 5 bases and J by 6 bases, with 11 bases between the two germline ends. The CDR3 has 13 amino acids. CDR3 in amino acids: CASSTYRANEQFF. CDR3 nucleotides: TGTGCCAGCAGTACATACAGGGCCAATGAGCAGTTCTTC.

V usage is TRBV5-4 and J usage is TRBJ2-5; the D gene is possibly TRBD2 (6 bases). Looked up from germline, CDR1 is SGHNT and CDR2 is YYREEE (reference sequence). The V and J ends lost 0 bases and 2 bases respectively, with 14 bases between them. The CDR3 is 16 residues long. The CDR3 protein is CASSLGDVGRQETQYF. As DNA, the CDR3 is TGTGCCAGCAGCTTGGGGGACGTAGGGAGGCAAGAGACCCAGTACTTC.

The chain is built from TRBV5-5 and TRBJ1-5; 7 bases align to TRBD1. Trimming took 3 bases from V and 0 from J; bases not matched to a gene: 3. Looked up from germline, CDR1 is SGHKS and CDR2 is YYEKEE (reference sequence). The CDR3 has 15 amino acids. For the CDR3, the DNA is TGTGCCAGCAGCTGGGACAGTTATAGCAATCAGCCCCAGCATTTT. It encodes CASSWDSYSNQPQHF. Variable domain in full (rest from reference TRBV5-5 and TRBJ1-5): DAGVTQSPTHLIKTRGQQVTLRCSPISGHKSVSWYQQVLGQGPQFIFQYYEKEERGRGNFPDRFSARQFPNYSSELNVNALLLGDSALYLCASSWDSYSNQPQHFGDGTRLSIL.

This chain connects TRBV15 to TRBJ2-1, with 8 bases lining up with TRBD2. The J segment lost 6 bases and the V segment lost 6 bases, leaving 10 bases of the junction unmatched. This CDR3 comprises 15 residues. Germline V gene data show CDR1 as LNHNV and CDR2 as YYDKDF (reference sequence). CDR3 region: CATRDLAGGSNEQFF. Written as DNA, the CDR3 is TGTGCCACCAGGGACCTGGCGGGGGGATCCAATGAGCAGTTCTTC.

The chain joins TRBV27 to TRBJ2-2; 11 bases line up with TRBD2. Unmatched junction bases numbered 8, after V lost 5 bases and J lost 6 bases. This CDR3 contains 16 residues. Germline assignment: CDR1 MNHEY and CDR2 SMNVEV (reference sequence). The CDR3: CASSPIAGGPAGELFF. CDR3 DNA: TGTGCCAGCAGTCCGATAGCGGGAGGGCCCGCCGGGGAGCTGTTTTTT.

The rearrangement uses TRBV5-6 and TRBJ2-7; D may be TRBD1 (6 bases). Trimming pared 0 bases from V and 12 bases from J, leaving 10 bases between. This CDR3 is 11 amino acids long. CDR1 and CDR2 (germline): SGHDT, YYEEEE. CDR3 bases: TGTGCCAGCAGCTTGGGCCAGGGGTGGTACTTC. Residues: CASSLGQGWYF. The variable domain in full, completed from reference TRBV5-6 and TRBJ2-7, reads DAGVTQSPTHLIKTRGQQVTLRCSPKSGHDTVSWYQQALGQGPQFIFQYYEEEERQRGNFPDRFSGHQFPNYSSELNVNALLLGDSALYLCASSLGQGWYFGPGTRLTVT.